The text below deals with one T cell receptor beta chain. The sample belongs to a study of blood T cell repertoires in COVID-19. On the study more broadly: There were acute and convalescent COVID-19 samples, and they came from the United States, Italy and Spain.

Produced via immunoSEQ multiplex PCR; TCRdb's table is partial and in-frame only. The table lists over 150,000 clones, roughly 80% of them singletons. With 3 bases clipped from V and 10 bases from J, the junction kept 16 bases outside the gene matches. The CDR3 extends over 16 amino acids. Looked up from germline, CDR1 is SGDLS and CDR2 is YYNGEE. This TCR was sampled from a woman in her 50s with acute or convalescent COVID-19. V is TRBV9 and J is TRBJ2-1; TRBD2 matches at 7 bases. The sequenced sample consisted of peripheral blood. The DNA of the CDR3 is TGTGCCAGCAGCGGACTATTCGGGACTACCTTTAGAGAGCAGTTCTTC. Its translation is CASSGLFGTTFREQFF.